Listed below are T cell receptor beta chains from one sample, sequenced in a study of shared clonotypes between healthy human individuals. Here immunoSEQ multiplex PCR was the method, and the copy in TCRdb shows in-frame clones only, minus some. The sample consists of about 1 million clones, about 75% of them appearing once. Sample: memory CD4+ T cells sorted from blood. The source of these receptors is a man between 18 and 35 years old in good health. The CDR3 runs from the conserved cysteine through the conserved F or W. The D gene is left open where the match is weak. Expanded clones get a size class; other rows say once, few or many, or leave the size out.

j_call,clone_size,v_call,d_call,cdr3_nt,cdr3_aa
TRBJ2-3,NA,TRBV2,NA,TGTGCCAGCAGTCGGAGTGGTTTGGTAGATACGCAGTATTTT,CASSRSGLVDTQYF
TRBJ1-5,once,TRBV6-1,TRBD1,TGTGCCAGCAGTGCTCAGGGGGAGACCAATCAGCCCCAGCATTTT,CASSAQGETNQPQHF
TRBJ2-7,NA,TRBV28,NA,TGTGCCAGCAGCCAGGAGGTCCACGAGCAGTACTTC,CASSQEVHEQYF
TRBJ2-3,few,TRBV28,NA,TGTGCCAGCACCCAAGGGGGGTCCCTAGATACGCAGTATTTT,CASTQGGSLDTQYF
TRBJ2-5,NA,TRBV9,NA,TGTGCCAGCAGCGCGAATGACAGGGAGGCAGAGACCCAGTACTTC,CASSANDREAETQYF
TRBJ1-2,NA,TRBV6-1,TRBD1,TGTGCCAGCAGTGAAGCGAGACAGGGCTGGTATGGCTACACCTTC,CASSEARQGWYGYTF
TRBJ2-1,NA,TRBV5-1,NA,TGCGCCAGCAGCCCCGGCTTCGACTACAATGAGCAGTTCTTC,CASSPGFDYNEQFF
TRBJ1-5,few,TRBV6-4,TRBD1,TGTGCCAGCAGAGGCACAGGGGGCGGATATCAGCCCCAGCATTTT,CASRGTGGGYQPQHF
TRBJ1-5,NA,TRBV28,NA,TGTGCCAGCAGTTTGGGGGGGGCTGTTCAGCCCCAGCATTTT,CASSLGGAVQPQHF
TRBJ2-7,NA,TRBV9,NA,TGTGCCAGCAGCGTAGCGTCAGAGTCCGGCGAGCAGTACTTC,CASSVASESGEQYF
TRBJ1-2,NA,TRBV5-4,TRBD1,TGTGCCAGCAGATCGGGGACAGGCCCGAACTATGGCTACACCTTC,CASRSGTGPNYGYTF
TRBJ1-4,NA,TRBV9,NA,TGTGCCAGCAGCGTACAGGCCATGAATGAAAAACTGTTTTTT,CASSVQAMNEKLFF
TRBJ2-4,NA,TRBV13,TRBD1,TGTGCCAGCAGCCCCAGGGACAGATCCGACCTAAACATTCAGTACTTC,CASSPRDRSDLNIQYF
TRBJ2-2,NA,TRBV19,TRBD1,TGTGCCAGTAGCAGACAGGGATTGAACACCGGGGAGCTGTTTTTT,CASSRQGLNTGELFF
TRBJ1-6,NA,TRBV5-4,NA,TGTGCCAGCAGCTACCAGGATAATTCACCCCTCCACTTT,CASSYQDNSPLHF
TRBJ2-7,NA,TRBV5-5,NA,TGTGCCAGCACCCGCGAGGGGGGTACGGCCTTCTACGAGCAGTACTTC,CASTREGGTAFYEQYF
TRBJ1-5,NA,TRBV6-6,NA,TGTGCCAGCAGCTATAGTTCGGATCAGCCCCAGCATTTT,CASSYSSDQPQHF
TRBJ1-1,NA,TRBV6-5,NA,TGTGCCAGCCATACCCGTGGAGGGGGGAGGGCTTTCTTT,CASHTRGGGRAFF
TRBJ2-1,NA,TRBV2,NA,TGTGCCAGCAGTGAATCCAGGGAGCAGTTCTTC,CASSESREQFF
TRBJ2-7,NA,TRBV5-4,TRBD1,TGTGCCAGCAGCATGGGACAGGGGGTAACCTACGAGCAGTACTTC,CASSMGQGVTYEQYF
TRBJ2-2,NA,TRBV7-2,TRBD2,TGTGCCAGCACCTCGGGGGGGTTGGACACCGGGGAGCTGTTTTTT,CASTSGGLDTGELFF
TRBJ1-2,NA,TRBV7-9,NA,TGTGCCAGCAGCTTAGTCGTTGGGGCAATGCCCCAGAGGGGTTATGGCTACACCTTC,CASSLVVGAMPQRGYGYTF
TRBJ2-5,NA,TRBV5-4,TRBD2,TGTGCCAGCAGCTTGGCTAGCGGGAGCCTTGGTGAGACCCAGTACTTC,CASSLASGSLGETQYF
TRBJ1-6,few,TRBV9,TRBD1,TGTGCCAGCAGCGCAGGGGGCAGATCACCCCTCCACTTT,CASSAGGRSPLHF
TRBJ2-6,NA,TRBV25-1,TRBD1,TGTGCCAGCAGTGGTCCGGGACAGGGGAGCTCTGGGGCCAACGTCCTGACTTTC,CASSGPGQGSSGANVLTF
TRBJ1-5,NA,TRBV19,NA,TGTGCCAGTAGTGGGGAGGTGGGACCCCAGCATTTT,CASSGEVGPQHF
TRBJ1-6,NA,TRBV2,NA,TGTGCCAGCATAGGTGGGGACAACAATTCACCCCTCCACTTT,CASIGGDNNSPLHF
TRBJ1-3,few,TRBV5-1,NA,TGCGCCAGCAGCTTAACCTGGGAGAGAAGAAACACCATATATTTT,CASSLTWERRNTIYF
TRBJ1-1,NA,TRBV7-9,NA,TGTGCCAGCAGCCCTCTACGAGCTGACACTGAAGCTTTCTTT,CASSPLRADTEAFF
TRBJ2-1,NA,TRBV2,NA,TGTGCCAGCAGTGCGTCGTCGGGCATCTACAATGAGCAGTTCTTC,CASSASSGIYNEQFF
TRBJ2-5,few,TRBV28,NA,TGTGCCAGCAGTCTACTAACAGGGAACCAAGAGACCCAGTACTTC,CASSLLTGNQETQYF
TRBJ1-1,NA,TRBV19,NA,TGTGCCAGTACTCCCGGGGTGGCCTCTGAAGCTTTCTTT,CASTPGVASEAFF
TRBJ2-4,NA,TRBV7-2,NA,TGTGCCAGCAGCTTAGCGGAGGGCGGCGGAAACATTCAGTACTTC,CASSLAEGGGNIQYF
TRBJ1-2,NA,TRBV18,NA,TGTGCCAGCTCGCAGACGGGGAGCTACACCTTC,CASSQTGSYTF
TRBJ1-2,NA,TRBV19,TRBD1,TGTGCCAGTAGTATAGCGACAGGGGAGTTGTATGGCTACACCTTC,CASSIATGELYGYTF
TRBJ2-7,NA,TRBV11-2,NA,TGTGCCAGCAGCATAGGACAGTCCTCCTACGAGCAGTACTTC,CASSIGQSSYEQYF
TRBJ2-7,NA,TRBV5-1,TRBD2,TGCGCCAGCAGCTCAGGACTAGCGGATGGGCGCGAGCAGTACTTC,CASSSGLADGREQYF
TRBJ1-1,NA,TRBV7-2,TRBD1,TGTGCCAGCTCAGCTTATCTCAGGGGGACTGAAGCTTTCTTT,CASSAYLRGTEAFF
TRBJ2-5,NA,TRBV5-4,TRBD2,TGTGCCAGCAGCTTACGACTAGCATCAGAGACCCAGTACTTC,CASSLRLASETQYF
TRBJ2-3,NA,TRBV30,NA,TGTGCCTGGAGCCCGAGGGGGGATACGCAGTATTTT,CAWSPRGDTQYF